This T cell receptor beta chain is from a study of blood T cell repertoires in COVID-19. Clones were sequenced by immunoSEQ multiplex PCR, and TCRdb holds only the in-frame ones, with some missing. The table lists 30,000 to 40,000 clones, roughly 80% of them singletons. Per germline, CDR1 SGHRS and CDR2 YFSETQ. The CDR3 runs 15 residues. V shed 4 bases, J shed 7 bases, and the junction held 7 bases outside the gene matches. The TCR originated in a woman in her 70s with acute or convalescent COVID-19. The chain joins TRBV5-1 to TRBJ2-1, with 11 bases matching TRBD2. The sample was peripheral blood. This chain's CDR3 is CASSMPGLAVNEQFF. CDR3 sequence (DNA): TGCGCCAGCAGCATGCCGGGACTAGCGGTAAATGAGCAGTTCTTC. Based on the CDR3 plus reference TRBV5-1 and TRBJ2-1, the full variable domain is KAGVTQTPRYLIKTRGQQVTLSCSPISGHRSVSWYQQTPGQGLQFLFEYFSETQRNKGNFPGRFSGRQFSNSRSEMNVSTLELGDSALYLCASSMPGLAVNEQFFGPGTRLTVL.